The 29 T cell receptor beta chains presented below share a single source sample, sequenced in a study of T cell clonotyping in hematopoietic cell transplantation. Method: immunoSEQ multiplex PCR; TCRdb's copy keeps in-frame clones and lacks some. The repertoire includes more than 65,000 clones, about 93% of them detected once, and more than 1.5% sits in the top ten. The sequenced sample was peripheral blood mononuclear cells. These receptors originate from a man between 50 and 59 years old in good health. Some clones in this sample may be carry-over from other donors' samples.

V and J are TRBV5-4 and TRBJ1-6; TRBD1 might be the D (6 bases). Trimming left V 4 bases short and J 9 bases short, with 17 bases between. The germline gives CDR1 SGHNT, CDR2 YYREEE (reference sequence). This CDR3 contains 15 residues. The CDR3 sequence: CASSVYTLGGSPLHF. CDR3 in DNA: TGTGCCAGCAGCGTGTATACATTAGGGGGTTCACCCCTCCACTTT.

Concerning this clone itself: Other DNA sequences in the sample encode the same CDR3. The DNA of the CDR3 is TGTGCCAGCAGTTACGGGCAGGGCAGTTACGAGCAGTACTTC. This codes for CASSYGQGSYEQYF. The rearrangement uses TRBV6-5 and TRBJ2-7; the D gene is possibly TRBD1 (5 bases). The CDR3 contains 14 residues. V lost 2 bases and J lost 4, with 12 bases in between. Germline V CDR1 and CDR2: MNHEY, SVGAGI.

The V call is TRBV28, the J call TRBJ2-6; possible D gene TRBD2, 5 bases. CDR3 length equals 16 residues. CDR1 and CDR2 (germline): MDHEN, SYDVKM. Trimming removed 0 bases at V and 2 bases at J, with 8 bases between. Written as DNA, the CDR3 is TGTGCCAGCAGTTTATGGGTCGGGGCTGGGGCCAACGTCCTGACTTTC. It yields the protein CASSLWVGAGANVLTF.

The chain has TRBV9 and TRBJ2-1; D unclear. V lost 1 base to trimming and J lost 7 bases, with 3 bases between them. Germline lookup yields CDR1 SGDLS and CDR2 YYNGEE. This CDR3 is built from 11 residues. The CDR3 DNA sequence: TGTGCCAGCAGCGTAAGGAATGAGCAGTTCTTC. It is translated as CASSVRNEQFF.

Worth noting for this clone: Other nucleotide sequences from this sample produce the same CDR3. The chain recombines TRBV5-4 with TRBJ2-7, with 8 bases fitting TRBD1. The CDR3 is made up of 15 amino acids. The V and J ends lost 4 bases and 3 bases, in that order; junction bases with no gene match: 9. CDR1 SGHNT and CDR2 YYREEE come from the germline V gene (reference sequence). The CDR3: CASSPLGQGIYEQYF. The DNA of the CDR3 is TGTGCCAGCAGCCCTCTAGGACAGGGAATCTACGAGCAGTACTTC.

This chain connects TRBV10-1 to TRBJ2-7; 16 bases align to TRBD2. Germline assignment: CDR1 WNHNN and CDR2 SYGVQD (reference sequence). V shed 6 bases, J shed 5 bases, and the junction held 7 bases outside the gene matches. There are 16 residues in the CDR3. CDR3 coding DNA: TGCGCCAGCAGGGGGGGACTAGCGGGAGGGCCCCACGAGCAGTACTTC. This gives the protein CASRGGLAGGPHEQYF.

J is TRBJ2-7 and V is TRBV28, with 7 bases that match TRBD1. Germline V lookup: CDR1 MDHEN, CDR2 SYDVKM. The CDR3 covers 14 residues. With 5 bases clipped from V and 2 bases from J, the junction kept 6 bases outside the gene matches. CDR3 residues: CASSLVQGAYEQYF. The CDR3, as DNA: TGTGCCAGCAGTCTAGTCCAGGGGGCCTACGAGCAGTACTTC.

This sequence joins TRBV28 and TRBJ2-7, with 7 bases fitting TRBD1. Germline assignment: CDR1 MDHEN and CDR2 SYDVKM. The CDR3 is 14 amino acids. Trimming at V came to 6 bases and at J to 2 bases, leaving 7 bases not matched to a gene. CDR3 loop: CASRPRTGTYEQYF. CDR3 nucleotides: TGTGCCAGCAGACCCAGGACAGGCACCTACGAGCAGTACTTC.

V usage is TRBV19 and J usage is TRBJ2-7, with 7 bases lining up with TRBD2. The germline V gene encodes CDR1 LNHDA and CDR2 SQIVND (reference sequence). The CDR3 length is 16 residues. Trimming removed 3 bases from V and 2 bases from J; junction bases left unmatched: 10. The CDR3 DNA sequence: TGTGCCAGTAGTATGGCTAGCGGAAGCCTTCCCTACGAGCAGTACTTC. Its translation is CASSMASGSLPYEQYF.

The chain joins TRBV2 to TRBJ2-5; D is possibly TRBD1 (5 bases). The germline gives CDR1 SNHLY, CDR2 FYNNEI. Trimming removed 3 bases from V and 3 bases from J, with 14 bases in between. This CDR3 has 15 residues. CDR3 nucleotides: TGTGCCAGCAGTGATTTTCGGGTCAGGGAAGAGACCCAGTACTTC. It encodes CASSDFRVREETQYF.

J is TRBJ2-7 and V is TRBV19; D is possibly TRBD1 (6 bases). Germline V lookup: CDR1 LNHDA, CDR2 SQIVND (reference sequence). The CDR3 has 14 amino acids. V was trimmed by 4 bases and J by 9 bases, leaving 19 bases between them. The CDR3 region has the DNA TGTGCCAGTAGTAATCCCGGGACAACAGTCGGGCAGTACTTC. This gives the protein CASSNPGTTVGQYF.

The chain recombines TRBV5-8 with TRBJ1-1; a weak D match, TRBD1 (5 bases). V gave up 5 bases and J gave up 2 bases, with 13 bases separating them. This CDR3 spans 14 amino acids. In germline, CDR1 is SGHTS, CDR2 YDEGEE. The CDR3 sequence: CASSLTGPNTEAFF. In nucleotides, the CDR3 is TGTGCCAGCAGTTTAACGGGGCCTAACACTGAAGCTTTCTTT.

The chain employs TRBV28 and TRBJ1-2; weak D call: TRBD1 (5 bases). V lost 5 bases and J lost 3, with 16 bases in between. CDR3 length: 15 residues. CDR1 is MDHEN, CDR2 SYDVKM, per germline. The CDR3 region has the DNA TGTGCCAGCAGTGCCGCCTGGGGCGCGGACTATGGCTACACCTTC. Its protein is CASSAAWGADYGYTF.

The rearrangement joins TRBV27 to TRBJ2-5, with unresolved D. This CDR3 has 13 amino acids. Germline lookup yields CDR1 MNHEY and CDR2 SMNVEV (reference sequence). The germline V and J ends were trimmed by 2 bases and 5 bases, with 9 bases remaining between them. CDR3 in amino acids: CASSLVYSETQYF. CDR3 sequence (DNA): TGTGCCAGCAGTTTAGTTTATTCGGAGACCCAGTACTTC.

This chain joins TRBV29-1 and TRBJ2-5; perhaps TRBD2 as D (5 bases). The germline gives CDR1 SQVTM, CDR2 ANQGSEA. Trimming took off 4 bases at V and 8 bases at J, with 8 bases between the two ends. The CDR3 spans 10 residues. The CDR3 loop reads CSVGTDTQYF. CDR3 DNA sequence: TGCAGCGTTGGGACTGATACCCAGTACTTC.

The rearrangement uses TRBV5-1 and TRBJ2-2; D perhaps matches TRBD1 (5 bases). CDR3 length: 15 residues. The V end lost 0 bases, the J end lost 2 bases, and 8 bases lay between the germline ends. Germline V CDR1 and CDR2: SGHRS, YFSETQ. CDR3 sequence reads: CASSLGQINTGELFF. CDR3 in DNA: TGCGCCAGCAGCTTGGGACAGATTAACACCGGGGAGCTGTTTTTT.

This clone is classed as medium-sized (0.01 to 0.1%). V gene TRBV29-1 combines with J gene TRBJ2-7; 8 nucleotides align to TRBD2. This CDR3 is 13 amino acids long. Germline V gene data show CDR1 as SQVTM and CDR2 as ANQGSEA. V trimming: 7 bases; J trimming: 7 bases; junction bases outside the gene matches: 12. The CDR3 loop reads CSDQRGPRKEQYF. CDR3 nucleotide sequence: TGCAGCGACCAGCGGGGGCCGAGGAAAGAGCAGTACTTC.

V and J are TRBV25-1 and TRBJ2-2, with D unresolved. This CDR3 is built from 14 residues. The germline CDR1 and CDR2 sequences are MGHDK and SYGVNS. Deletions cut 3 bases from V and 3 bases from J, with 8 bases between. The CDR3 here is CASSDSVYTGELFF. For the CDR3, the DNA is TGTGCCAGCAGTGACAGTGTATACACCGGGGAGCTGTTTTTT.

The chain couples TRBV9 to TRBJ2-1; 10 bases line up with TRBD2. Germline CDR1 is SGDLS and CDR2 is YYNGEE. V lost 3 bases to trimming and J lost 4 bases; unmatched junction nucleotides: 4. CDR3 length equals 15 residues. The chain's CDR3 is CASSAGLASYNEQFF. The CDR3 nucleotides read TGTGCCAGCAGCGCGGGACTAGCGAGTTACAATGAGCAGTTCTTC.

This chain connects TRBV10-3 to TRBJ1-1; possibly TRBD1 for D (5 bases). V gave up 8 bases and J gave up 1 base, with 8 bases separating them. The length of the CDR3 is 12 residues. Germline CDR1 reads ENHRY; CDR2 reads SYGVKD. CDR3 coding DNA: TGTGCCATCTCAGGGAGGAACACTGAAGCTTTCTTT. This translates into CAISGRNTEAFF.

V usage is TRBV4-2 and J usage is TRBJ1-1; D is unresolved. Trimming stripped 3 bases from V and 0 bases from J, with 17 bases between. The CDR3 has 17 residues. From germline, CDR1 is LGHNA and CDR2 YNFKEQ. The CDR3 spells CASSQGPPDAMNTEAFF. In DNA form, the CDR3 reads TGTGCCAGCAGCCAGGGTCCCCCGGACGCTATGAACACTGAAGCTTTCTTT.

This clone was recorded a few times. V usage is TRBV10-3 and J usage is TRBJ1-2; 10 bases are a match to TRBD1. CDR3 length: 16 amino acids. Germline V gives CDR1 ENHRY, CDR2 SYGVKD. The V gene end was trimmed by 5 bases and the J gene end by 4 bases; junction bases not matched to a gene: 10. The CDR3 bases are TGTGCCATCAGTTCTTCTCCGGGACAGGGGTCCTATGGCTACACCTTC. This codes for CAISSSPGQGSYGYTF.

The chain has TRBV29-1 and TRBJ2-3, with D uncertain. The V end was cut by 6 bases, the J end by 4 bases, with 17 bases between. CDR1 and CDR2 from the germline V gene are SQVTM and ANQGSEA. The CDR3 spans 14 residues. CDR3 sequence (DNA): TGCAGCGTCCCGAGGACGGAAGAGGCAGATACGCAGTATTTT. It is translated as CSVPRTEEADTQYF.

J is TRBJ1-6 and V is TRBV7-9, with 10 bases lining up with TRBD1. Trimming removed 3 bases from V and 5 bases from J; junction bases left unmatched: 4. In germline, CDR1 is SEHNR, CDR2 FQNEAQ (reference sequence). The CDR3 is 16 residues long. The CDR3 spells CASSFRTGGDNSPLHF. CDR3 nucleotide sequence: TGTGCCAGCAGCTTCCGGACAGGGGGGGATAATTCACCCCTCCACTTT.

This chain's CDR3 is CASSQEDRTIGQPQHF. DNA for the CDR3: TGCGCCAGCAGCCAAGAGGACAGGACTATCGGTCAGCCCCAGCATTTT. This chain links TRBV4-1 with TRBJ1-5; 7 bases align to TRBD1. This CDR3 has 16 residues. J gave up 6 bases and V 0 bases, and 8 bases lay outside the gene matches. Germline lookup yields CDR1 MGHRA and CDR2 YSYEKL.

This clone has just one count. One end of the junction fails to match germline, which may point to a read error. V usage is TRBV19 and J usage is TRBJ1-2, with 11 bases fitting TRBD1. The CDR3 loop spans 15 amino acids. The germline gives CDR1 LNHDA, CDR2 SQIVND (reference sequence). The CDR3 reads CASSTGQGAKYGYTF. The CDR3 DNA follows: TGTGCCAGTAGTACAGGACAGGGGGCTAAGTATGGCTACACCTTC.

The chain has TRBV5-1 and TRBJ1-1, with a tentative D call TRBD1 (6 bases). With 2 bases removed from V and 3 bases from J, the gap between germline ends came to 11 bases. The CDR3 loop spans 14 amino acids. The germline gives CDR1 SGHRS, CDR2 YFSETQ. CDR3 protein: CASSLQGMDTEAFF. In DNA form, the CDR3 reads TGCGCCAGCAGCTTACAGGGAATGGACACTGAAGCTTTCTTT.

The chain has TRBV29-1 and TRBJ1-1; 8 nucleotides align to TRBD1. Germline CDR1 and CDR2: SQVTM and ANQGSEA. The CDR3 has 15 amino acids. Germline trimming cut 6 bases from V and 0 bases from J; bases unmatched to any gene: 9. The CDR3 sequence is CSVGTGDDMNTEAFF. In DNA form, the CDR3 reads TGCAGCGTCGGGACAGGCGATGATATGAACACTGAAGCTTTCTTT. The full variable domain, completed using reference TRBV29-1 and TRBJ1-1, is SAVISQKPSRDICQRGTSLTIQCQVDSQVTMMFWYRQQPGQSLTLIATANQGSEATYESGFVIDKFPISRPNLTFSTLTVSNMSPEDSSIYLCSVGTGDDMNTEAFFGQGTRLTVV.

The rearrangement joins TRBV19 to TRBJ2-3, with D tentatively TRBD2 (5 bases). V was pared by 1 base and J by 6 bases, with 8 bases between. The CDR3 covers 13 residues. Germline lookup yields CDR1 LNHDA and CDR2 SQIVND (reference sequence). CDR3 sequence (DNA): TGTGCCAGTAGTATAGCCGGGGTGGATACGCAGTATTTT. It translates to CASSIAGVDTQYF. The variable domain in full, with the rest retrieved from reference TRBV19 and TRBJ2-3, is DGGITQSPKYLFRKEGQNVTLSCEQNLNHDAMYWYRQDPGQGLRLIYYSQIVNDFQKGDIAEGYSVSREKKESFPLTVTSAQKNPTAFYLCASSIAGVDTQYFGPGTRLTVL.